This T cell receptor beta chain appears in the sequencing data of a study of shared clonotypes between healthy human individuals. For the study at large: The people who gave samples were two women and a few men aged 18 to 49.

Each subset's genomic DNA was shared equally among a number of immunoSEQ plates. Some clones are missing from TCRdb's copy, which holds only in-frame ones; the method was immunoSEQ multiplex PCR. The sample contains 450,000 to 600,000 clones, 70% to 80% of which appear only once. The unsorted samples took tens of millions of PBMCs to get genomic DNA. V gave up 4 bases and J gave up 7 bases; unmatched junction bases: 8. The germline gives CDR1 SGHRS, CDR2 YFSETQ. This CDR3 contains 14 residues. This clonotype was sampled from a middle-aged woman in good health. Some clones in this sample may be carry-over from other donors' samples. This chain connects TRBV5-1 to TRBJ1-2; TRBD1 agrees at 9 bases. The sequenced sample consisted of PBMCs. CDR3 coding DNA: TGCGCCAGCAGCCCGGGACAGGGTTTATCTGGCTACACCTTC. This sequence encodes CASSPGQGLSGYTF. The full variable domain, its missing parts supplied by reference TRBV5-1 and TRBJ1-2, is KAGVTQTPRYLIKTRGQQVTLSCSPISGHRSVSWYQQTPGQGLQFLFEYFSETQRNKGNFPGRFSGRQFSNSRSEMNVSTLELGDSALYLCASSPGQGLSGYTFGSGTRLTVV.